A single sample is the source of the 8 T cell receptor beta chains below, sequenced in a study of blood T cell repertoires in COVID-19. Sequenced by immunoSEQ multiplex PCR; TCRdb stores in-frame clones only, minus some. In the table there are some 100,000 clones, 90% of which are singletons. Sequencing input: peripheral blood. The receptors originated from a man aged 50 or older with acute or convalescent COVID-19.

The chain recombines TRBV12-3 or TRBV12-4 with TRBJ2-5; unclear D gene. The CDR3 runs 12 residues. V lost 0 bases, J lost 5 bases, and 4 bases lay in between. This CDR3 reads CASSLARETQYF. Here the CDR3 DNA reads TGTGCCAGCAGTTTAGCGCGCGAGACCCAGTACTTC.

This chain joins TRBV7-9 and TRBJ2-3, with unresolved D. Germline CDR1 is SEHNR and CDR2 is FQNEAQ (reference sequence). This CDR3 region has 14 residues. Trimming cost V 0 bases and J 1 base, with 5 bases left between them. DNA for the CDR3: TGTGCCAGCAGCTTAGCGTCCGGCACAGATACGCAGTATTTT. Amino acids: CASSLASGTDTQYF.

The CDR3 protein is CASSPSKGTLSQPQHF. DNA for the CDR3: TGTGCCAGCTCACCGTCGAAAGGGACATTGTCTCAGCCCCAGCATTTT. The chain joins TRBV18 to TRBJ1-5; tentatively, D is TRBD1 (6 bases). V lost 3 bases to trimming and J lost 6 bases, with 18 bases between them. The CDR3 loop spans 16 amino acids. Germline values: CDR1 KGHSH, CDR2 LQKENI.

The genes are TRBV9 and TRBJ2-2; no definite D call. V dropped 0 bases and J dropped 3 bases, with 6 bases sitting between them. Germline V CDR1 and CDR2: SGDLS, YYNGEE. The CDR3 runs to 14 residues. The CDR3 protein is CASSVELDTGELFF. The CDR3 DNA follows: TGTGCCAGCAGCGTAGAACTCGACACCGGGGAGCTGTTTTTT.

The CDR3 spells CASSAQKGVAAFF. DNA of the CDR3: TGTGCCAGCAGCGCCCAGAAGGGGGTGGCAGCTTTCTTT. The chain joins TRBV3-1 (or the pseudogene TRBV3-2) to TRBJ1-1, with D maybe TRBD1 (6 bases). The CDR3 consists of 13 residues. Germline V gives CDR1 LGHDT, CDR2 YNNKEL (reference sequence). Trimming shortened V by 5 bases and J by 10 bases, and 17 bases separated the two germline ends.

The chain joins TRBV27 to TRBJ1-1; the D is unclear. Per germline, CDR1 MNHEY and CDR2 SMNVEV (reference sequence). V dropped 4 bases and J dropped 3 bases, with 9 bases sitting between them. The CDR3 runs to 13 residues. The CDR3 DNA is TGTGCCAGCAGTTCCCTGAGGGACACTGAAGCTTTCTTT. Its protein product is CASSSLRDTEAFF.

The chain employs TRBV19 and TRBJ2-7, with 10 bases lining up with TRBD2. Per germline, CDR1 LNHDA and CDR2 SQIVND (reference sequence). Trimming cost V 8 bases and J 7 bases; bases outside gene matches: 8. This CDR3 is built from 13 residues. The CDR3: CASRAGGIGEQYF. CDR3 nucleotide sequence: TGTGCCAGTCGAGCGGGAGGGATCGGGGAGCAGTACTTC.

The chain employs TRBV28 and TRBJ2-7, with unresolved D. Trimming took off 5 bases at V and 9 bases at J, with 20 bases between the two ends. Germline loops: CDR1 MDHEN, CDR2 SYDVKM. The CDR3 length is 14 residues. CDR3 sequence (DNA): TGTGCCAGCAGTACCGGGTCCCTCTTTGTTGGGCAGTACTTC. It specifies CASSTGSLFVGQYF.